This TCR beta chain was captured by sequencing in a study of identical twins. In its sample, this clonotype was seen many times. Its antigen is not known. TCRdb called the 5' RACE reads again in MiXCR, with one record for every CDR3 protein. The sample yields approximately 490,000 distinct CDR3 sequences, around 20% seen once. Overall study findings and caveats: The study based its conclusions on cross-sectional statistical analysis and did not follow the same donors.

The CDR3 is 15 amino acids. The ends lost 5 bases at V and 4 bases at J; junction bases unmatched: 7. This same sample was also part of a study on yellow fever vaccine responses in identical twins. That paper notes: Reportedly, the response of twins' T cells to the vaccine seemed partly convergent, partly personalized.

The receptor was isolated from a woman between 18 and 29 years old in good health. The sequenced material came from CD4+ T cells sorted from blood. V and J are TRBV12-3 or TRBV12-4 and TRBJ2-2, with TRBD1 identical over 7 bases. CDR3: CASSPRDSGTGELFF. CDR3 DNA sequence: TGTGCCAGCAGTCCCCGGGACAGTGGCACCGGGGAGCTGTTTTTT.